This T cell receptor (beta chain) comes out of a study of T cell responses to AZD1222 COVID-19 vaccine. Study-level findings and limits: Spike-specific TCR breadth and depth were elevated following two AZD1222 doses. Only 5 or 6 people who got AZD1222 tested seropositive at baseline.

The germline V gene encodes CDR1 MGHRA and CDR2 YSYEKL. Trimming cost V 1 base and J 2 bases; bases outside gene matches: 8. This CDR3 region has 16 residues. Libraries were prepared by immunoSEQ multiplex PCR; TCRdb keeps only in-frame clonotypes and omits some of them. The sample comprises about 120,000 clones, 80% to 90% of which are singletons, and about 7.8% rests with the top ten. As regards this clone: Antigen: not known.

The clonotype was recovered from an adult in good health. Sequences were derived from peripheral blood, sampled on day 0 of AZD1222 vaccination. The chain combines TRBV4-1 with TRBJ2-7; 7 bases match TRBD2. CDR3 amino acids: CASSQVRSGPPYEQYF. CDR3 bases: TGCGCCAGCAGCCAAGTCCGTAGCGGGCCACCCTACGAGCAGTACTTC.